The TCR beta chain under discussion was sequenced for a study of T cell repertoires in cytomegalovirus infection. Study details: Indications of both CMV infection and matching HLA type were provided by public TCR beta signatures. Points from the study as a whole: Clonotype analysis showed dominance of the ex vivo response by HLA-C-restricted CMV-specific TCR beta clonotypes. Public TCR beta family frequency separated CMV-and-HLA carriers, including in an independent cohort.

This clonotype has only a few counts. Antigen: not known. The ends lost 6 bases at V and 2 bases at J; junction bases unmatched: 9. CDR3 size: 15 residues. The germline V gene encodes CDR1 DFQATT and CDR2 SNEGSKA (reference sequence). TCRdb ran MiXCR on the reads and lists one entry per CDR3 protein. The sample has roughly 250,000 distinct CDR3 sequences, 22% seen once. The V call is TRBV20-1, the J call TRBJ2-3, with 9 bases aligning to TRBD1. The sequence derives from a human donor in good health (CMV status not recorded). Some clones in this sample may be carry-over from other donors' samples. The sequenced material came from CD8+ T cells from PBMCs. The chain's CDR3 is CSAKTGTGNTDTQYF. As DNA, the CDR3 is TGCAGTGCAAAGACCGGGACAGGGAACACAGATACGCAGTATTTT.